Following are 27 T cell receptor beta chains from one sample sequenced in a study of cytomegalovirus exposure and HLA in healthy donors. It was with 60 Vbeta and 13 Jbeta primers that the PCR ran. Assay used: immunoSEQ multiplex PCR; TCRdb lists only in-frame clones, some missing. The sample includes under 200,000 clones, 73% seen only once; the top ten take 1.8%. Source material: PBMCs. All receptors come from a young woman in good health and CMV-seronegative.

The chain is built from TRBV6-6 and TRBJ1-2; D may be TRBD1 (6 bases). The CDR3 totals 14 residues. Germline loops: CDR1 MNHNY, CDR2 SVGAGI (reference sequence). Trimming cost V 5 bases and J 4 bases, with 14 bases left between them. CDR3 region: CASSPDRFRYGYTF. The CDR3 DNA reads TGTGCCAGCAGTCCGGACAGATTTCGCTATGGCTACACCTTC.

The J gene is TRBJ2-7, the V gene TRBV7-2, with 9 nucleotides matching TRBD1. The CDR3 extends over 14 amino acids. Germline CDR1 reads SGHTA; CDR2 reads FQGNSA. Losses at the gene ends were 5 bases for V and 3 bases for J; bases not matched to a gene: 5. The CDR3 loop is CASSAGQGLYEQYF. CDR3 nucleotide sequence: TGTGCCAGCAGCGCGGGACAGGGTCTCTACGAGCAGTACTTC.

Only one count was recorded for this clone. The chain uses TRBV5-4 and TRBJ2-7; TRBD2 matches at 14 bases. This CDR3 spans 15 amino acids. V dropped 2 bases and J dropped 6; count of bases not matched to a gene: 4. CDR1 and CDR2 from the germline V gene are SGHNT and YYREEE (reference sequence). The DNA of the CDR3 is TGTGCCAGCAGCTTTGGACTAGCGGGAGGAGGCGAGCAGTACTTC. Its protein product is CASSFGLAGGGEQYF. Full variable domain (outside the CDR3, taken from reference TRBV5-4 and TRBJ2-7): ETGVTQSPTHLIKTRGQQVTLRCSSQSGHNTVSWYQQALGQGPQFIFQYYREEENGRGNFPPRFSGLQFPNYSSELNVNALELDDSALYLCASSFGLAGGGEQYFGPGTRLTVT.

This chain connects TRBV18 to TRBJ2-2; a weak D match, TRBD1 (6 bases). Trimming took off 4 bases at V and 1 base at J, with 13 bases between the two ends. Germline values: CDR1 KGHSH, CDR2 LQKENI. The CDR3 loop spans 16 amino acids. CDR3 coding DNA: TGTGCCAGCTCACGTTACAGGGAAGGGAACACCGGGGAGCTGTTTTTT. This encodes CASSRYREGNTGELFF. The variable domain in full, completed from reference TRBV18 and TRBJ2-2, reads NAGVMQNPRHLVRRRGQEARLRCSPMKGHSHVYWYRQLPEEGLKFMVYLQKENIIDESGMPKERFSAEFPKEGPSILRIQQVVRGDSAAYFCASSRYREGNTGELFFGEGSRLTVL.

This chain links TRBV4-3 with TRBJ2-3, with TRBD2 identical over 8 bases. With V trimmed by 2 bases and J by 2 bases, 12 bases remained unmatched. Germline loops: CDR1 LGHNA, CDR2 YSLEER. The CDR3 runs 18 residues. The DNA of the CDR3 is TGCGCCAGCAGCCAAAATCAGTTTACTAGCGGATTCACAGATACGCAGTATTTT. The encoded protein is CASSQNQFTSGFTDTQYF.

The table lists this clone with a few counts. J is TRBJ1-2 and V is TRBV11-2; possible D gene TRBD1, 6 bases. The CDR3 has 15 amino acids. V was trimmed by 0 bases and J by 4 bases, leaving 12 bases between them. Germline CDR1 SGHAT, CDR2 FQNNGV. The CDR3 nucleotides are TGTGCCAGCAGCTTAGATGGACAGCACCTCTATGGCTACACCTTC. Encoded protein: CASSLDGQHLYGYTF. The full variable domain, in which reference TRBV11-2 and TRBJ1-2 provide the parts outside the CDR3, is EAGVAQSPRYKIIEKRQSVAFWCNPISGHATLYWYQQILGQGPKLLIQFQNNGVVDDSQLPKDRFSAERLKGVDSTLKIQPAKLEDSAVYLCASSLDGQHLYGYTFGSGTRLTVV.

The chain joins TRBV7-9 to TRBJ1-1; 8 bases are a match to TRBD1. Germline trimming cut 3 bases from V and 1 base from J; bases unmatched to any gene: 1. Germline V gene data show CDR1 as SEHNR and CDR2 as FQNEAQ (reference sequence). There are 14 residues in the CDR3. As DNA, the CDR3 is TGTGCCAGCAGCTTTGGACAGGGGAACACTGAAGCTTTCTTT. Protein sequence: CASSFGQGNTEAFF.

The V and J genes are TRBV5-1 and TRBJ1-2, with 10 bases that match TRBD1. V lost 2 bases to trimming and J lost 4 bases; unmatched junction nucleotides: 8. The V gene's germline CDR1 is SGHRS and CDR2 YFSETQ. The length of the CDR3 is 16 residues. DNA of the CDR3: TGCGCCAGCAGCTTCCAACCGGGACAGGGGTTCTATGGCTACACCTTC. Its translation: CASSFQPGQGFYGYTF.

This clone was counted only a few times. The chain employs TRBV7-8 and TRBJ2-7, with D perhaps matching TRBD1 (6 bases). This CDR3 is 16 amino acids long. Germline V gene sequence: CDR1 SGHVS, CDR2 FQNEAQ. V was cut by 5 bases and J by 2 bases, with 19 bases left in between. This CDR3 is CASSPQGGAVAYEQYF. DNA of the CDR3: TGTGCCAGCAGCCCCCAAGGGGGAGCGGTGGCCTACGAGCAGTACTTC.

This clone has more than one count but fewer than ten. The V gene is TRBV6-5, the J gene TRBJ1-4; tentatively, D is TRBD1 (6 bases). Germline V gene sequence: CDR1 MNHEY, CDR2 SVGAGI. V was clipped by 0 bases and J by 8 bases, with 13 bases between them. The CDR3 length is 15 residues. The CDR3 nucleotides are TGTGCCAGCAGTTACTCGGTGGGGGCTGGAGAAAAACTGTTTTTT. This sequence encodes CASSYSVGAGEKLFF.

This chain joins TRBV6-1 and TRBJ1-1, with TRBD1 matching 10 bases. V shed 6 bases and J 4 bases; nucleotides not matched to a gene: 5. CDR1 is MNHNS and CDR2 is SASEGT in the germline V gene. The CDR3 is 14 amino acids. This CDR3 is CASRGDRGRTEAFF. CDR3 sequence (DNA): TGTGCCAGCAGGGGGGACAGGGGTCGCACTGAAGCTTTCTTT.

The chain couples TRBV5-1 to TRBJ2-2; weak D call: TRBD1 (5 bases). This CDR3 region has 16 residues. Trimming took 1 base from V and 3 from J, leaving 13 bases between them. The germline V gene encodes CDR1 SGHRS and CDR2 YFSETQ. The CDR3 region is CASSLLGARYTGELFF. In DNA form, the CDR3 reads TGCGCCAGCAGCTTGTTAGGGGCTCGTTACACCGGGGAGCTGTTTTTT.

This clone was seen once. The chain joins TRBV27 to TRBJ2-7; maybe TRBD1 (5 bases). The germline gives CDR1 MNHEY, CDR2 SMNVEV (reference sequence). The ends were cut back, 2 bases at V and 3 bases at J, with 8 bases in the middle. The CDR3 contains 13 residues. This CDR3 reads CASSLQGSYEQYF. Written as DNA, the CDR3 is TGTGCCAGCAGTTTACAGGGAAGCTACGAGCAGTACTTC.

V usage is TRBV6-9 and J usage is TRBJ2-7; 8 bases map to TRBD2. Germline CDR1 MNHGY, CDR2 SVAAGI. The CDR3 has 13 amino acids. V shed 3 bases, J shed 6 bases, and the junction held 4 bases outside the gene matches. The CDR3 loop reads CASSYPGGGEQYF. CDR3 DNA sequence: TGTGCCAGCAGTTACCCCGGGGGGGGCGAGCAGTACTTC.

The chain couples TRBV5-6 to TRBJ2-7, with D hard to call. V lost 0 bases and J 3 bases, leaving 4 bases between the germline ends. The CDR3 consists of 12 residues. Germline CDR1 SGHDT, CDR2 YYEEEE. CDR3 protein: CASSLGLYEQYF. CDR3 DNA sequence: TGTGCCAGCAGCTTGGGTCTCTACGAGCAGTACTTC. The full variable domain, in which reference TRBV5-6 and TRBJ2-7 provide the parts outside the CDR3, is DAGVTQSPTHLIKTRGQQVTLRCSPKSGHDTVSWYQQALGQGPQFIFQYYEEEERQRGNFPDRFSGHQFPNYSSELNVNALLLGDSALYLCASSLGLYEQYFGPGTRLTVT.

Of note for this clone: At one end the junction does not follow the germline gene, possibly because of a read error. This chain uses TRBV27 with TRBJ2-7; 10 nucleotides match TRBD2. Germline V CDR1 and CDR2: MNHEY, SMNVEV (reference sequence). The length of the CDR3 is 16 residues. CDR3 protein: CASSLSAGGYSYEQYF. The DNA of the CDR3 is TGTGCCAGCAGTCTATCAGCGGGAGGGTACTCCTACGAGCAGTACTTC.

The chain carries TRBV4-2 and TRBJ2-1; 9 bases are a match to TRBD2. After removal of 0 bases from V and 4 bases from J, the junction contained 7 bases not matched to a gene. The germline V gene has CDR1 LGHNA and CDR2 YNFKEQ. CDR3 length: 17 amino acids. The CDR3 DNA reads as TGTGCCAGCAGCCAAGATTCGAGCGGGAGGCCTTACAATGAGCAGTTCTTC. It encodes CASSQDSSGRPYNEQFF.

This clone has just one count. This chain links TRBV27 with TRBJ2-1; 10 bases agree with TRBD2. Germline lookup yields CDR1 MNHEY and CDR2 SMNVEV (reference sequence). With 3 bases clipped from V and 4 bases from J, the junction kept 3 bases outside the gene matches. The CDR3 runs 15 residues. This CDR3 reads CASSFELAGYNEQFF. The CDR3 region has the DNA TGTGCCAGCAGTTTTGAACTAGCGGGGTACAATGAGCAGTTCTTC.

V and J are TRBV6-1 and TRBJ1-3; 8 bases match TRBD1. With 2 bases clipped from V and 1 base from J, the junction kept 4 bases outside the gene matches. Looked up from germline, CDR1 is MNHNS and CDR2 is SASEGT. The CDR3 spans 16 residues. CDR3 protein: CASSESGGASGNTIYF. For the CDR3, the DNA is TGTGCCAGCAGTGAATCAGGGGGCGCTTCTGGAAACACCATATATTTT.

The CDR3 here is CASSPSGTPNTGELFF. DNA for the CDR3: TGTGCCAGCAGCCCTTCCGGGACACCGAACACCGGGGAGCTGTTTTTT. The chain uses TRBV9 and TRBJ2-2, with a weak D call TRBD1 (6 bases). The CDR3 consists of 16 residues. Trimming removed 4 bases at V and 0 bases at J, with 13 bases between. Looked up from germline, CDR1 is SGDLS and CDR2 is YYNGEE.

This chain connects TRBV5-1 to TRBJ1-3; D is unclear. Germline CDR1 reads SGHRS; CDR2 reads YFSETQ. The CDR3 has 16 residues. Trimming took 0 bases from V and 0 from J, leaving 10 bases between them. This chain's CDR3 is CASSLAPVSSGNTIYF. In DNA, the CDR3 is TGCGCCAGCAGCTTGGCTCCCGTGAGCTCTGGAAACACCATATATTTT.

The chain links TRBV7-9 to TRBJ2-1, with a possible D match to TRBD1 (6 bases). The CDR3 contains 14 residues. The V end was cut by 2 bases, the J end by 7 bases, with 12 bases between. Germline CDR1 SEHNR, CDR2 FQNEAQ (reference sequence). The CDR3 DNA sequence: TGTGCCAGCAGCTTAACAGGGAGTCCGAATGAGCAGTTCTTC. Residues: CASSLTGSPNEQFF.

The rearrangement joins TRBV19 to TRBJ2-4; 8 bases line up with TRBD2. Trimming removed 3 bases from V and 0 bases from J; junction bases left unmatched: 4. The CDR3 has 16 amino acids. The germline V gene has CDR1 LNHDA and CDR2 SQIVND (reference sequence). CDR3 sequence: CASSILAGLAKNIQYF. The CDR3 bases are TGTGCCAGTAGTATTCTAGCGGGTCTAGCCAAAAACATTCAGTACTTC.

CDR3 sequence: CASSDSSGIYGYTF. For the CDR3, the DNA is TGTGCCAGCAGTGACTCTTCAGGGATCTATGGCTACACCTTC. The V and J genes are TRBV6-1 and TRBJ1-2; tentative D call: TRBD1 (5 bases). This CDR3 has 14 residues. Trimming left V 3 bases short and J 4 bases short, with 12 bases between. Germline CDR1 is MNHNS and CDR2 is SASEGT.

This chain connects TRBV19 to TRBJ2-7; 9 nucleotides match TRBD1. The CDR3 covers 14 residues. V was pared by 5 bases and J by 1 base, with 3 bases of the junction left unmatched. CDR1 LNHDA and CDR2 SQIVND come from the germline V gene (reference sequence). The CDR3 loop is CASSWGTGSYEQYF. CDR3 nucleotide sequence: TGTGCCAGTAGTTGGGGGACAGGGTCCTACGAGCAGTACTTC.

This clone was detected a few times. V is TRBV18 and J is TRBJ1-2; TRBD1 aligns across 7 bases. Germline CDR1 KGHSH, CDR2 LQKENI. With 6 bases clipped from V and 0 bases from J, the junction kept 4 bases outside the gene matches. This CDR3 contains 14 residues. Here the CDR3 DNA reads TGTGCCAGCTCCCTTCAGGGGGCTAACTATGGCTACACCTTC. This translates into CASSLQGANYGYTF.

This clone was picked up one time. The V gene is TRBV5-1, the J gene TRBJ2-7, with 9 bases fitting TRBD1. The V segment lost 2 bases and the J segment 2 bases; nucleotides outside the gene matches: 5. Germline V CDR1 and CDR2: SGHRS, YFSETQ. This CDR3 spans 15 amino acids. In nucleotides, the CDR3 is TGCGCCAGCAGCTTAAAACAGGGGGCCGCCTACGAGCAGTACTTC. This gives the protein CASSLKQGAAYEQYF.